This T cell receptor (beta chain) was sequenced for a study of blood T cell repertoires in COVID-19. Enrolled during active infection, Seattle patients were then followed longitudinally. This CDR3 is 14 amino acids long. V shed 6 bases, J shed 8 bases, and the junction held 9 bases outside the gene matches. Germline V gene sequence: CDR1 SGHRS, CDR2 YFSETQ. Sequencing used immunoSEQ multiplex PCR; TCRdb keeps in-frame clones, though not all of them. The sample shows about 320,000 clones, more than 70% of them seen only once. This chain links TRBV5-1 with TRBJ1-4; 8 bases agree with TRBD1. The receptor was derived from a woman in her twenties or thirties with COVID-19, enrolled during active disease. Material: peripheral blood. The chain's CDR3 is CASTPTGEEEKLFF. For the CDR3, the DNA is TGCGCCAGCACCCCGACAGGGGAGGAAGAAAAACTGTTTTTT.